The 19 T cell receptor beta chains below all came from one sample that was sequenced in a study of beta chain features in type 1 diabetes. Reverse transcribing all isolated RNA meant expressed TCRB transcripts were sequenced. Sequencing used immunoSEQ multiplex PCR; TCRdb keeps in-frame clones, though not all of them. The sample holds roughly 170,000 clones, less than 15% seen once. The sequenced sample was central memory CD4+ T cells from blood. These receptors originate from a young woman in good health.

The genes are TRBV25-1 and TRBJ2-5, with D uncertain. The ends were cut back, 6 bases at V and 4 bases at J, with 9 bases in the middle. Germline CDR1 and CDR2: MGHDK and SYGVNS. The CDR3 contains 12 residues. The CDR3 bases are TGTGCCAGCAGGGATCCGGGAGAGACCCAGTACTTC. This translates into CASRDPGETQYF. Drawing the rest from reference TRBV25-1 and TRBJ2-5, the complete variable domain is EADIYQTPRYLVIGTGKKITLECSQTMGHDKMYWYQQDPGMELHLIHYSYGVNSTEKGDLSSESTVSRIRTEHFPLTLESARPSHTSQYLCASRDPGETQYFGPGTRLLVL.

The chain is built from TRBV7-3 and TRBJ2-3; D unclear. Germline CDR1 is SGHTA and CDR2 is FQGTGA. The CDR3 length is 14 residues. V was cut by 1 base and J by 0 bases, with 5 bases left in between. The CDR3: CASSLRASTDTQYF. The CDR3 DNA sequence: TGTGCCAGCAGCTTAAGAGCTAGCACAGATACGCAGTATTTT.

The table lists this clone with a few counts. The chain employs TRBV5-8 and TRBJ2-2; 15 positions agree with TRBD2. The CDR3 sequence is 16 residues long. Per germline, CDR1 SGHTS and CDR2 YDEGEE. J gave up 7 bases and V 6 bases, and 7 bases lay outside the gene matches. CDR3 coding DNA: TGTGCCAGCACCCGGACTAGCGGGAGGGCCTTCGGGGAGCTGTTTTTT. Protein sequence: CASTRTSGRAFGELFF.

This clone was picked up a small number of times. This chain uses TRBV2 with TRBJ2-1; 7 nucleotides agree with TRBD1. CDR3 length: 14 amino acids. V dropped 8 bases and J dropped 4; count of bases not matched to a gene: 8. CDR1 and CDR2 (germline): SNHLY, FYNNEI. The CDR3 bases are TGTGCCAGCGGATTACAGGGGCCGTACAATGAGCAGTTCTTC. Translating it yields CASGLQGPYNEQFF.

The rearrangement uses TRBV5-5 and TRBJ2-2, with D possibly matching TRBD1 (6 bases). The ends were cut back, 5 bases at V and 5 bases at J, with 10 bases in the middle. CDR3 length equals 13 residues. Germline CDR1 is SGHKS and CDR2 is YYEKEE (reference sequence). CDR3 nucleotides: TGTGCCAGCAGTTCTGACAGGACCGGGGAGCTGTTTTTT. As protein: CASSSDRTGELFF.

V gene TRBV28 combines with J gene TRBJ2-5, with 11 bases that match TRBD2. Unmatched junction bases numbered 7, after V lost 5 bases and J lost 5 bases. Germline lookup yields CDR1 MDHEN and CDR2 SYDVKM. The length of the CDR3 is 15 residues. CDR3 in DNA: TGTGCCAGCAGTCCCGTTAGCGGGAGGGGGGAGACCCAGTACTTC. Its protein is CASSPVSGRGETQYF.

This clone was observed a handful of times. J is TRBJ2-2 and V is TRBV10-3; 7 bases match TRBD1. This CDR3 region has 15 residues. Germline V gene sequence: CDR1 ENHRY, CDR2 SYGVKD. The ends lost 6 bases at V and 3 bases at J; junction bases unmatched: 7. CDR3 bases: TGTGCCATCAGGGAAAGTACAGGGGACACCGGGGAGCTGTTTTTT. Its translation is CAIRESTGDTGELFF.

This clone was seen more than once but under ten times. The gene calls are TRBV6-6 and TRBJ1-1; 8 bases agree with TRBD1. J lost 5 bases, V lost 5 bases, and 4 bases had no gene match. Germline-derived CDR1 and CDR2 are MNHNY and SVGAGI (reference sequence). The CDR3 length is 13 residues. CDR3 region: CASSRRGRTEAFF. CDR3 DNA sequence: TGTGCCAGCAGTCGCAGGGGGCGAACTGAAGCTTTCTTT.

This clone has a handful of counts. This rearrangement joins TRBV5-4 to TRBJ2-7; D is uncertain. The germline V and J ends were trimmed by 2 bases and 1 base, with 7 bases remaining between them. The length of the CDR3 is 13 residues. Germline lookup yields CDR1 SGHNT and CDR2 YYREEE (reference sequence). The DNA for the CDR3 is TGTGCCAGCAGCTTCGTGAGGTCCTACGAGCAGTACTTC. As protein: CASSFVRSYEQYF. The full variable domain, in which reference TRBV5-4 and TRBJ2-7 provide the parts outside the CDR3, is ETGVTQSPTHLIKTRGQQVTLRCSSQSGHNTVSWYQQALGQGPQFIFQYYREEENGRGNFPPRFSGLQFPNYSSELNVNALELDDSALYLCASSFVRSYEQYFGPGTRLTVT.

The rearrangement joins TRBV28 to TRBJ1-5, with 8 bases that match TRBD1. The ends lost 4 bases at V and 6 bases at J; junction bases unmatched: 8. This CDR3 comprises 15 residues. Germline-derived CDR1 and CDR2 are MDHEN and SYDVKM. The CDR3 DNA follows: TGTGCCAGCAGTTCCCTTACAGGGGGGAGTCAGCCCCAGCATTTT. Its protein product is CASSSLTGGSQPQHF.

The chain joins TRBV5-1 to TRBJ2-7, with 9 bases lining up with TRBD2. The CDR3 covers 14 residues. V was pared by 2 bases and J by 7 bases, with 7 bases of the junction left unmatched. Germline loops: CDR1 SGHRS, CDR2 YFSETQ. The CDR3 DNA follows: TGCGCCAGCAGCTTAGCGGGAGGACCGGGGGAGCAGTACTTC. Translation gives CASSLAGGPGEQYF.

This clone was seen a handful of times. The rearrangement links TRBV4-3 to TRBJ1-4; D possibly corresponds to TRBD1 (5 bases). The V end was cut by 3 bases, the J end by 7 bases, with 15 bases between. The CDR3 runs 15 residues. Germline loops: CDR1 LGHNA, CDR2 YSLEER. The CDR3: CASSHDAGGGEKLFF. In nucleotides, the CDR3 is TGCGCCAGCAGCCACGACGCGGGCGGGGGTGAAAAACTGTTTTTT.

The rearrangement uses TRBV29-1 and TRBJ2-7; D is possibly TRBD2 (6 bases). CDR1 is SQVTM and CDR2 is ANQGSEA in the germline V gene. The CDR3 is 13 amino acids. V lost 6 bases to trimming and J lost 2 bases, with 14 bases between them. The CDR3: CSVSRGEAYEQYF. The CDR3 region has the DNA TGCAGCGTGTCGCGGGGCGAGGCCTACGAGCAGTACTTC.

This sequence joins TRBV19 and TRBJ2-5, with D perhaps TRBD1 (5 bases). V lost 6 bases to trimming and J lost 2 bases, with 16 bases between them. The CDR3 is made up of 15 amino acids. CDR1 LNHDA and CDR2 SQIVND come from the germline V gene (reference sequence). CDR3 DNA: TGTGCCAGTAGAGGGGTACAAACGTCTCAAGAGACCCAGTACTTC. Amino acids: CASRGVQTSQETQYF.

In its sample, this clone was seen a few times. The chain has TRBV19 and TRBJ2-5, with 8 bases aligning to TRBD2. The CDR3 loop spans 15 amino acids. V shed 5 bases and J 4 bases; nucleotides not matched to a gene: 9. Germline V CDR1 and CDR2: LNHDA, SQIVND (reference sequence). Here the CDR3 reads CASSLPGLGRETQYF. DNA of the CDR3: TGTGCCAGTAGTCTTCCGGGACTAGGTCGAGAGACCCAGTACTTC.

The rearrangement joins TRBV7-9 to TRBJ2-2; 11 bases are shared with TRBD2. CDR3 length: 17 residues. In germline, CDR1 is SEHNR, CDR2 FQNEAQ (reference sequence). After removal of 2 bases from V and 3 bases from J, the junction contained 5 bases not matched to a gene. CDR3 nucleotides: TGTGCCAGCAGCTTAACTAGCGGGAGTTCGCACACCGGGGAGCTGTTTTTT. This gives the protein CASSLTSGSSHTGELFF.

This clone has more than one count but fewer than ten. The chain uses TRBV7-9 and TRBJ1-5; 7 bases agree with TRBD1. Losses at the gene ends were 3 bases for V and 7 bases for J; bases not matched to a gene: 9. CDR1 and CDR2 (germline): SEHNR, FQNEAQ (reference sequence). The CDR3 length is 15 residues. CDR3 nucleotides: TGTGCCAGCAGCTTTACAGGGGCTCGAGGACAGCCCCAGCATTTT. The encoded protein is CASSFTGARGQPQHF.

This clone has only a few counts. V and J are TRBV11-3 and TRBJ2-5, with 15 positions matching TRBD2. Germline loops: CDR1 SGHNT, CDR2 YENEEA. The CDR3 sequence is 16 residues long. V lost 5 bases and J lost 4; bases outside the gene matches: 5. In DNA form, the CDR3 reads TGTGCCAGCAGCCCTGGACTAGCGGGAGGGGGAGAGACCCAGTACTTC. Residues: CASSPGLAGGGETQYF.

The chain has TRBV4-3 and TRBJ1-2; D remains ambiguous. This CDR3 contains 15 residues. V lost 7 bases and J 1 base, leaving 16 bases between the germline ends. Germline V gives CDR1 LGHNA, CDR2 YSLEER. This chain's CDR3 is CASTKRRTDNYGYTF. The CDR3 nucleotides read TGCGCCAGCACCAAAAGGCGGACTGATAACTATGGCTACACCTTC.